The subject of this entry is one T cell receptor (beta chain). The antigen is not known. The data derive from a study of CD8 T cells in Susac syndrome. Points from the study as a whole: It was acknowledged in the study that its TCR sequencing and HLA analysis involved a relatively small number of individuals.

Germline V lookup: CDR1 SEHNR, CDR2 FQNEAQ (reference sequence). The CDR3 length is 15 residues. V was pared by 2 bases and J by 6 bases, with 15 bases between. The healthy controls were matched to patients by age and sex. Purification of the CD8+ and CD4+ T cells relied on negative isolation, and TEMRA cells underwent FACS enrichment. RNA in amounts of roughly 0.5 to 1 ug was reverse transcribed with random hexamers. Each CDR3 protein gets one entry after TCRdb re-called the immunoSEQ multiplex PCR reads with MiXCR. The table records about 22,000 distinct CDR3 sequences, 90% to 95% of them present only once.

The TCR comes from a human donor in good health. The sample taken for sequencing was CD8+ T cells from PBMCs. The chain recombines TRBV7-9 with TRBJ2-3, with D perhaps TRBD2 (7 bases). The CDR3 reads CASSLKRGGRDTQYF. Written as DNA, the CDR3 is TGTGCCAGCAGCTTAAAGAGGGGGGGCCGGGATACGCAGTATTTT. Filled out from reference TRBV7-9 and TRBJ2-3, the complete variable domain reads DTGVSQNPRHKITKRGQNVTFRCDPISEHNRLYWYRQTLGQGPEFLTYFQNEAQLEKSRLLSDRFSAERPKGSFSTLEIQRTEQGDSAMYLCASSLKRGGRDTQYFGPGTRLTVL.